The 10 T cell receptor beta chains below were found in one sample sequenced in a study of T cell repertoires in cytomegalovirus infection (dated by TCRdb to between 2017 and 2020). This sample was sequenced with an Illumina HiSeq 1500. TCRdb reprocessed the public reads (quality trimming at Q25 with fastp, clone calling with MiXCR) and kept in-frame beta chains. Entries are consolidated by CDR3 protein sequence, retaining the most common genes and DNA. This sample is represented by approximately 320,000 distinct CDR3 sequences; over 7.5% of them were singletons. In total, the top ten clones hold 4.3% of the sample. What was sequenced was PBMCs. Receptor source: a human donor in good health (CMV status not recorded). Some clones in this sample may be carry-over from other donors' samples.

This clonotype was counted only a few times. V gene TRBV6-6 combines with J gene TRBJ2-2; 13 bases match TRBD2. Germline V gene sequence: CDR1 MNHNY, CDR2 SVGAGI (reference sequence). CDR3 length: 16 residues. With 7 bases clipped from V and 2 bases from J, the junction kept 4 bases outside the gene matches. The CDR3 spells CASIRLAGGNTGELFF. As DNA, the CDR3 is TGTGCCAGCATCCGACTAGCGGGGGGCAACACCGGGGAGCTGTTTTTT.

The chain combines TRBV20-1 with TRBJ2-3; 7 bases are shared with TRBD2. The CDR3 runs to 15 residues. The V gene's germline CDR1 is DFQATT and CDR2 SNEGSKA (reference sequence). The V segment lost 0 bases and the J segment 0 bases; nucleotides outside the gene matches: 3. CDR3 loop: CSARDVRGSTDTQYF. The CDR3 DNA follows: TGCAGTGCTAGAGATGTGCGGGGGAGCACAGATACGCAGTATTTT.

The V call is TRBV4-3, the J call TRBJ2-2; D unclear. CDR3 size: 13 residues. In germline, CDR1 is LGHNA, CDR2 YSLEER. Trimming shortened V by 3 bases and J by 7 bases, and 9 bases separated the two germline ends. CDR3 DNA: TGCGCCAGCAGCCAGGAAAGGGTCGGGGAGCTGTTTTTT. The encoded protein is CASSQERVGELFF.

The chain has TRBV4-1 and TRBJ1-5, with 11 bases aligning to TRBD1. The trim removed 1 base at V and 6 bases at J, leaving 5 bases unmatched. The V gene's germline CDR1 is MGHRA and CDR2 YSYEKL. This CDR3 is built from 16 residues. CDR3 loop: CASSQAGQGAGQPQHF. DNA of the CDR3: TGCGCCAGCAGCCAAGCCGGACAGGGGGCGGGTCAGCCCCAGCATTTT.

This clonotype has ten or more counts. V is TRBV6-2 or TRBV6-3 and J is TRBJ2-1, with no clear D. V was pared by 0 bases and J by 0 bases, with 9 bases between. This CDR3 region has 16 residues. Germline V gives CDR1 MNHEY, CDR2 SVGEGT. CDR3 protein: CASSYSRTVSYNEQFF. Here the CDR3 DNA reads TGTGCCAGCAGTTACTCGCGGACGGTCTCCTACAATGAGCAGTTCTTC.

This clonotype was picked up a small number of times. V and J are TRBV11-2 and TRBJ1-5; D may be TRBD1 (5 bases). Germline V gene lookup returns CDR1 SGHAT and CDR2 FQNNGV. The V end lost 4 bases, the J end lost 9 bases, and 13 bases lay between the germline ends. CDR3 length equals 13 residues. The CDR3 DNA follows: TGTGCCAGCAGCTCTACGCCCGGGGGGCCCCAGCATTTT. Translating gives CASSSTPGGPQHF.

This clonotype was observed at least ten times. The chain employs TRBV7-2 and TRBJ2-5; a weak D match, TRBD1 (6 bases). Germline V gene lookup returns CDR1 SGHTA and CDR2 FQGNSA. This CDR3 contains 18 residues. V was clipped by 1 base and J by 0 bases, with 18 bases between them. The CDR3 DNA follows: TGTGCCAGCAGCTTAGGGGGTCGCGGACAGAGGTACCAAGAGACCCAGTACTTC. Its protein is CASSLGGRGQRYQETQYF.

This clonotype was counted only a few times. The chain joins TRBV7-9 to TRBJ2-7, with D uncertain. Trimming took off 5 bases at V and 4 bases at J, with 9 bases between the two ends. Germline V gene sequence: CDR1 SEHNR, CDR2 FQNEAQ (reference sequence). This CDR3 has 12 residues. The CDR3 bases are TGTGCCAGCAGCCATCCTTTTTACGAGCAGTACTTC. This encodes CASSHPFYEQYF.

The table lists this clonotype with a few counts. CDR3 sequence reads: CASSPRQGWTGELFF. The CDR3 DNA is TGTGCCAGCAGTCCCCGACAGGGCTGGACCGGGGAGCTGTTTTTT. This sequence joins TRBV12-3 or TRBV12-4 and TRBJ2-2; TRBD1 matches at 7 bases. This CDR3 is 15 amino acids long. Trimming removed 5 bases from V and 5 bases from J; junction bases left unmatched: 8.

Ten or more counts support this clonotype. The chain is built from TRBV7-6 and TRBJ2-7; D is unclear. V lost 1 base and J 6 bases, leaving 7 bases between the germline ends. The CDR3 is 12 residues long. Germline CDR1 SGHVS, CDR2 FNYEAQ. CDR3 residues: CASSLDRIEQYF. The CDR3 DNA sequence: TGTGCCAGCAGCTTAGATCGTATCGAGCAGTACTTC.